A selection of T cell receptor beta chains follows, all from one sample in a study of cytomegalovirus exposure and HLA in healthy donors. Repertoires were generated with immunoSEQ multiplex PCR, while TCRdb's copy carries only in-frame clones and drops some. The data hold tens of thousands of clones, with 55% to 65% observed a single time. Material for sequencing was PBMCs. These receptors all come from a woman between 50 and 59 years old in good health and CMV-seronegative. Each CDR3 is given with its conserved first and last residue. The order of the fields is D gene, J gene, clone size, V gene, CDR3 DNA, CDR3 protein. The D gene is left open where the match is weak. The size entry is marked missing in some rows and otherwise reads once, few, many or a size class.

d_gene: TRBD1
j_gene: TRBJ1-6
abundance: few
v_gene: TRBV5-1
CDR3nt: TGCGCCAGCAGCTTGGTGGACAGGGGATTCGATTCACCCCTCCACTTT
CDR3aa: CASSLVDRGFDSPLHF

d_gene: .
j_gene: TRBJ1-1
abundance: few
v_gene: TRBV6-5
CDR3nt: TGTGCCAGCAGTTACTCGATGAGACACTTTCACACTGAAGCTTTCTTT
CDR3aa: CASSYSMRHFHTEAFF

d_gene: TRBD2
j_gene: TRBJ2-7
abundance: once
v_gene: TRBV27
CDR3nt: TGTGCCAGCAGTCGGACTAGCGTAAGCTACGAGCAGTACTTC
CDR3aa: CASSRTSVSYEQYF

d_gene: TRBD2
j_gene: TRBJ2-7
abundance: .
v_gene: TRBV2
CDR3nt: TGTGCCAGCAGTGGTTTCGGACTAGCGGGAGGGCCGGGCGAGCAGTACTTC
CDR3aa: CASSGFGLAGGPGEQYF

d_gene: TRBD1
j_gene: TRBJ1-1
abundance: .
v_gene: TRBV10-3
CDR3nt: TGTGCCATCAGGGACTCTCGACAGGGCACTGAAGCTTTCTTT
CDR3aa: CAIRDSRQGTEAFF

d_gene: .
j_gene: TRBJ1-1
abundance: .
v_gene: TRBV16
CDR3nt: TGTGCCAGCAGCCAACAATGGAACACTGAAGCTTTCTTT
CDR3aa: CASSQQWNTEAFF

d_gene: TRBD1
j_gene: TRBJ1-2
abundance: .
v_gene: TRBV29-1
CDR3nt: TGCAGCGTTGAAGAAAGGGCAGGGGGGCTACATGGCTACACCTTC
CDR3aa: CSVEERAGGLHGYTF

d_gene: .
j_gene: TRBJ1-1
abundance: few
v_gene: TRBV2
CDR3nt: TGTGCCAGCAGAGCTAGGGTAGGGGGCACTGAAGCTTTCTTT
CDR3aa: CASRARVGGTEAFF

d_gene: .
j_gene: TRBJ2-5
abundance: .
v_gene: TRBV11-2
CDR3nt: TGTGCCAGCAGCTTAACTCTACCCACAGAGACCCAGTACTTC
CDR3aa: CASSLTLPTETQYF

d_gene: TRBD1
j_gene: TRBJ1-5
abundance: few
v_gene: TRBV2
CDR3nt: TGTGCCAGCAGGGGGACAGTGGGGCAGCCCCAGCATTTT
CDR3aa: CASRGTVGQPQHF

d_gene: TRBD2
j_gene: TRBJ2-7
abundance: few
v_gene: TRBV28
CDR3nt: TGTGCCAGCAGTGCCGCGGGACTAGCGGGTTACGAGCAGTACTTC
CDR3aa: CASSAAGLAGYEQYF

d_gene: .
j_gene: TRBJ2-1
abundance: .
v_gene: TRBV19
CDR3nt: TGTGCCAGTAGTATATATTCCGCCCTAGGAAATGAGCAGTTCTTC
CDR3aa: CASSIYSALGNEQFF

d_gene: .
j_gene: TRBJ2-1
abundance: .
v_gene: TRBV6-5
CDR3nt: TGTGCCAGCAGTTACTCCGCGACTAGACTGTATGAGCAGTTCTTC
CDR3aa: CASSYSATRLYEQFF

d_gene: .
j_gene: TRBJ1-1
abundance: .
v_gene: TRBV7-9
CDR3nt: TGTTCCAGCAGCGTAGGGTCGCGGTTAGCTTTCTTT
CDR3aa: CSSSVGSRLAFF

d_gene: TRBD2
j_gene: TRBJ2-2
abundance: .
v_gene: TRBV6-5
CDR3nt: TGTGCCAGCAGGCGGGGACTAGCGGACACCGGGGAGCTGTTTTTT
CDR3aa: CASRRGLADTGELFF

d_gene: .
j_gene: TRBJ2-3
abundance: .
v_gene: TRBV5-1
CDR3nt: TGCGCCAGCAGCTTGGGGGCTGCTAGCACAGATACGCAGTATTTT
CDR3aa: CASSLGAASTDTQYF

d_gene: TRBD2
j_gene: TRBJ2-5
abundance: .
v_gene: TRBV5-5
CDR3nt: TGTGCCAGCAGCCTCCCTAGCGGGGAGACCCAGTACTTC
CDR3aa: CASSLPSGETQYF

d_gene: .
j_gene: TRBJ2-4
abundance: .
v_gene: TRBV7-2
CDR3nt: TGTGCCAGCAGCTTGGGGGGAGAGAACATTCAGTACTTC
CDR3aa: CASSLGGENIQYF

d_gene: .
j_gene: TRBJ1-5
abundance: .
v_gene: TRBV30
CDR3nt: TGTGCCTGGGGAGGGATGGTTAGCAATCAGCCCCAGCATTTT
CDR3aa: CAWGGMVSNQPQHF

d_gene: .
j_gene: TRBJ1-1
abundance: .
v_gene: TRBV5-1
CDR3nt: TGCGCCAGCAGCCAGGGGCAGACGAGCTACACTGAAGCTTTCTTT
CDR3aa: CASSQGQTSYTEAFF

d_gene: .
j_gene: TRBJ2-1
abundance: medium-sized
v_gene: TRBV5-1
CDR3nt: TGCGCCAGCAGCCCCGGACAGACCTCTTACAATGAGCAGTTCTTC
CDR3aa: CASSPGQTSYNEQFF

d_gene: .
j_gene: TRBJ2-7
abundance: .
v_gene: TRBV15
CDR3nt: TGTGCCACCAGCAGAGTCGCTAGCGTCTCCTACGAGCAGTACTTC
CDR3aa: CATSRVASVSYEQYF

d_gene: TRBD1
j_gene: TRBJ1-2
abundance: .
v_gene: TRBV28
CDR3nt: TGTGCCAGCAGTCTCAGGGGGCTCTATGGCTACACCTTC
CDR3aa: CASSLRGLYGYTF

d_gene: .
j_gene: TRBJ2-7
abundance: .
v_gene: TRBV7-2
CDR3nt: TGTGCCAGCAGCCCAGGACTATCCACCAGCGACGAGCAGTACTTC
CDR3aa: CASSPGLSTSDEQYF

d_gene: .
j_gene: TRBJ2-1
abundance: once
v_gene: TRBV9
CDR3nt: TGTGCCAGCAGCGTAGGGGGGGGGCTCCTCCGTGGCAATGAGCAGTTCTTC
CDR3aa: CASSVGGGLLRGNEQFF

d_gene: .
j_gene: TRBJ1-3
abundance: .
v_gene: TRBV7-9
CDR3nt: TGTGCCAGCAGCGTGTACTGGACTGCTGGAAACACCATATATTTT
CDR3aa: CASSVYWTAGNTIYF

d_gene: .
j_gene: TRBJ2-7
abundance: .
v_gene: TRBV11-2
CDR3nt: TGTGCCAGCAGCCCCGTTAACCGAGTGGGCCCCTACGAGCAGTACTTC
CDR3aa: CASSPVNRVGPYEQYF

d_gene: TRBD2
j_gene: TRBJ2-7
abundance: few
v_gene: TRBV6-6
CDR3nt: TGTGCCAGCAGTGCCGATGTAGCGGGAGTTAGCGAGCAGTACTTC
CDR3aa: CASSADVAGVSEQYF

d_gene: .
j_gene: TRBJ1-3
abundance: many
v_gene: TRBV19
CDR3nt: TGTGCCAGTAGTATAGACAGGGTGGGGATCCCTGGAAACACCATATATTTT
CDR3aa: CASSIDRVGIPGNTIYF

d_gene: .
j_gene: TRBJ2-7
abundance: .
v_gene: TRBV6-5
CDR3nt: TGTGCCAGCAGTTACTCGACGGGGAGGCTCTCCTACGAGCAGTACTTC
CDR3aa: CASSYSTGRLSYEQYF

d_gene: .
j_gene: TRBJ1-2
abundance: .
v_gene: TRBV4-2
CDR3nt: TGTGCCAGCAGGCGTACAGGGTTTAACTATGGCTACACCTTC
CDR3aa: CASRRTGFNYGYTF

d_gene: TRBD2
j_gene: TRBJ2-2
abundance: .
v_gene: TRBV5-1
CDR3nt: TGCGCCAGCAGCTCGGGACTAGCGGGACGTGGGGAGCTGTTTTTT
CDR3aa: CASSSGLAGRGELFF

d_gene: TRBD1
j_gene: TRBJ1-5
abundance: few
v_gene: TRBV6-5
CDR3nt: TGTGCCAGCAGCCCCACGGGGACAGTCGTGGAGCCCCAGCATTTT
CDR3aa: CASSPTGTVVEPQHF

d_gene: .
j_gene: TRBJ1-1
abundance: .
v_gene: TRBV4-1
CDR3nt: TGCGCCAGCAGCCAAGATCCTCATAGTGGCACTGAAGCTTTCTTT
CDR3aa: CASSQDPHSGTEAFF

d_gene: .
j_gene: TRBJ2-3
abundance: .
v_gene: TRBV7-3
CDR3nt: TGTGCCAGCAGCTCAGGCTTTAGCACAGATACGCAGTATTTT
CDR3aa: CASSSGFSTDTQYF

d_gene: .
j_gene: TRBJ2-3
abundance: .
v_gene: TRBV5-1
CDR3nt: TGCGCCAGCAGCCAGGCGGGAAGCTACACAGATACGCAGTATTTT
CDR3aa: CASSQAGSYTDTQYF

d_gene: TRBD1
j_gene: TRBJ1-1
abundance: .
v_gene: TRBV7-9
CDR3nt: TGTGCCAGCAGCTTAGAGGACAGGGGGAAGAACACTGAAGCTTTCTTT
CDR3aa: CASSLEDRGKNTEAFF

d_gene: .
j_gene: TRBJ2-7
abundance: .
v_gene: TRBV5-8
CDR3nt: TGTGCCAGCAGCTTGGTTCTACAGCCGGACTACGAGCAGTACTTC
CDR3aa: CASSLVLQPDYEQYF

d_gene: TRBD1
j_gene: TRBJ2-7
abundance: few
v_gene: TRBV7-9
CDR3nt: TGTGCCAGCAGCCCGAGGACAGGGGACTCCTACGAGCAGTACTTC
CDR3aa: CASSPRTGDSYEQYF

d_gene: TRBD1
j_gene: TRBJ1-5
abundance: .
v_gene: TRBV28
CDR3nt: TGTGCCAGCACGGGACAGGGATATCAGCCCCAGCATTTT
CDR3aa: CASTGQGYQPQHF

d_gene: .
j_gene: TRBJ1-2
abundance: few
v_gene: TRBV28
CDR3nt: TGTGCCAGCAGTTCCCCCGGGGAGTCGGGTGGCTACACCTTC
CDR3aa: CASSSPGESGGYTF